These 24 T cell receptor beta chains share one sample of origin, sequenced in a study of human T cells and chemical hapten exposure. TCRdb ran MiXCR on the RACE reads and lists one entry per CDR3 protein. Of over 300,000 distinct CDR3 sequences in the sample, approximately 5% are singletons; the top ten hold 2.6%. Noted time point: pre-sensitization, week 0. Treatment described: therapeutic diphenylcyclopropenone sensitization with weekly scalp DPC. The source was whole blood, collected in connection with sensitization to the hapten diphenylcyclopropenone (DPC). These receptors came from a woman aged 45-59 years with alopecia areata. Some clones in this sample may be carry-over from other donors' samples.

In this sample, this clonotype turned up a few times. V usage is TRBV30 and J usage is TRBJ2-2, with 13 bases matching TRBD2. Germline loops: CDR1 GTSNPN, CDR2 SVGIG (reference sequence). CDR3 size: 16 residues. V shed 2 bases and J 9 bases; nucleotides not matched to a gene: 9. The CDR3 DNA reads TGTGCCTGGAGTCTGGGACTAGCGGGGAAGGGGCGGGAGCTGTTTTTT. Protein product: CAWSLGLAGKGRELFF.

This clonotype was detected many times. The rearrangement uses TRBV27 and TRBJ2-4, with D perhaps given as TRBD1 or TRBD2 (5 bases each). The CDR3 extends over 14 amino acids. Trimming took off 7 bases at V and 5 bases at J, with 15 bases between the two ends. The germline V gene encodes CDR1 MNHEY and CDR2 SMNVEV (reference sequence). The CDR3, as DNA: TGTGCCAGCATGATGGGGCAGAGGGAAAACATTCAGTACTTC. The encoded protein is CASMMGQRENIQYF.

There are many counts of this clonotype. The chain has TRBV6-1 and TRBJ1-5; D call uncertain. This CDR3 has 14 residues. Looked up from germline, CDR1 is MNHNS and CDR2 is SASEGT. Trimming took 6 bases from V and 2 from J, leaving 11 bases between them. The CDR3: CASRSGLGNQPQHF. For the CDR3, the DNA is TGTGCCAGCAGGTCGGGGTTGGGCAATCAGCCCCAGCATTTT.

This clonotype was seen at least ten times. V and J are TRBV20-1 and TRBJ1-6, with a weak D call TRBD1 (5 bases). The germline gives CDR1 DFQATT, CDR2 SNEGSKA (reference sequence). Trimming took off 5 bases at V and 0 bases at J, with 23 bases between the two ends. The CDR3 contains 19 residues. In DNA, the CDR3 is TGCAGTGCTGCCGAACAGGTCCCATCGGTCAGCTCCTATAATTCACCCCTCCACTTT. It specifies CSAAEQVPSVSSYNSPLHF.

This clonotype has ten or more counts. V is TRBV10-3 and J is TRBJ2-7; possibly TRBD2 for D (5 bases). Trimming took off 1 base at V and 6 bases at J, with 10 bases between the two ends. This CDR3 has 13 residues. Germline CDR1 is ENHRY and CDR2 is SYGVKD. CDR3 residues: CAISEFTRIEQYF. The CDR3 nucleotides are TGTGCCATCAGTGAGTTCACTAGAATCGAGCAGTACTTC.

At least ten counts were recorded for this clonotype. The rearrangement joins TRBV7-6 to TRBJ2-7; possible D gene TRBD1, 6 bases. This CDR3 region has 13 residues. Trimming pared 1 base from V and 7 bases from J, leaving 11 bases between. In germline, CDR1 is SGHVS, CDR2 FNYEAQ. The CDR3 region is CASSLGTAEEQYF. CDR3 in DNA: TGTGCCAGCAGCTTAGGGACAGCTGAGGAGCAGTACTTC. Supplemented by reference TRBV7-6 and TRBJ2-7, the full variable domain reads GAGVSQSPRYKVTKRGQDVALRCDPISGHVSLYWYRQALGQGPEFLTYFNYEAQQDKSGLPNDRFSAERPEGSISTLTIQRTEQRDSAMYRCASSLGTAEEQYFGPGTRLTVT.

This clonotype was recorded at least ten times. The gene calls are TRBV12-3 or TRBV12-4 and TRBJ2-1, with TRBD2 matching over 8 bases. The junction had 12 bases not matched to a gene; V was cut back by 7 bases and J by 1 base. The CDR3 is made up of 17 amino acids. CDR3 amino acids: CASTTDSGRVSYNEQFF. The CDR3 bases are TGTGCCAGCACGACAGATTCCGGGAGGGTTTCCTACAATGAGCAGTTCTTC.

The chain uses TRBV20-1 and TRBJ1-1, with D possibly TRBD1 on 5 matching bases. The length of the CDR3 is 15 residues. With 1 base removed from V and 2 bases from J, the gap between germline ends came to 14 bases. CDR1 is DFQATT and CDR2 is SNEGSKA in the germline V gene (reference sequence). The CDR3 spells CSARAPDGANTEAFF. The CDR3, as DNA: TGCAGTGCTAGAGCCCCGGACGGGGCTAACACTGAAGCTTTCTTT.

This clonotype was observed at least ten times. The chain employs TRBV20-1 and TRBJ2-7, with D unresolved. V was cut by 3 bases and J by 3 bases, with 9 bases left in between. The CDR3 covers 12 residues. Germline lookup yields CDR1 DFQATT and CDR2 SNEGSKA (reference sequence). CDR3 in DNA: TGCAGTGCTAGGGTCGACTTCTACGAGCAGTACTTC. Encoded protein: CSARVDFYEQYF.

There are a few counts of this clonotype. The gene calls are TRBV30 and TRBJ1-5, with a tentative D call TRBD1 (5 bases). Deletions cut 3 bases from V and 10 bases from J, with 16 bases between. CDR1 and CDR2 from the germline V gene are GTSNPN and SVGIG (reference sequence). The CDR3 loop spans 13 amino acids. The CDR3 spells CAWSEVGGVPQHF. CDR3 sequence (DNA): TGTGCCTGGAGCGAGGTGGGGGGAGTCCCCCAGCATTTT.

In this sample, this clonotype turned up once. The V call is TRBV29-1, the J call TRBJ2-1; D gene ambiguous. The CDR3 has 11 amino acids. CDR1 is SQVTM and CDR2 is ANQGSEA in the germline V gene. V lost 8 bases to trimming and J lost 15 bases, with 20 bases between them. The CDR3 nucleotides read TGCAGCCTCACCGGCCGAGAAGGCTCGTTCTTC. It translates to CSLTGREGSFF.

This clonotype occurred a few times. This chain links TRBV20-1 with TRBJ1-1, with 10 nucleotides matching TRBD1. The CDR3 sequence is 14 residues long. The germline V gene encodes CDR1 DFQATT and CDR2 SNEGSKA (reference sequence). V lost 3 bases to trimming and J lost 3 bases; unmatched junction nucleotides: 4. CDR3: CSASGGTGDTEAFF. DNA for the CDR3: TGCAGTGCTAGCGGGGGGACAGGGGACACTGAAGCTTTCTTT.

The rearrangement uses TRBV7-2 and TRBJ2-2; 7 bases agree with TRBD1. V dropped 1 base and J dropped 7; count of bases not matched to a gene: 3. CDR3 size: 14 residues. CDR1 is SGHTA and CDR2 is FQGNSA in the germline V gene. CDR3 loop: CASSLEGAVGELFF. CDR3 DNA: TGTGCCAGCAGCTTAGAGGGGGCCGTCGGGGAGCTGTTTTTT.

This clonotype was observed a few times. The V and J genes are TRBV2 and TRBJ1-3; TRBD1 agrees at 7 bases. This CDR3 comprises 16 residues. The germline V gene encodes CDR1 SNHLY and CDR2 FYNNEI. V trimming: 10 bases; J trimming: 2 bases; junction bases outside the gene matches: 14. The CDR3 loop is CATRDRPGTAGNTIYF. CDR3 nucleotides: TGTGCCACCCGTGATCGCCCCGGGACAGCTGGAAACACCATATATTTT.

The table lists this clonotype with many counts. This sequence joins TRBV20-1 and TRBJ1-1; a possible D gene is TRBD1 (5 bases). Germline CDR1 is DFQATT and CDR2 is SNEGSKA (reference sequence). The CDR3 has 13 residues. V lost 5 bases and J 0 bases, leaving 10 bases between the germline ends. In DNA, the CDR3 is TGCAGTGCTGGGGGGACGGTGAACACTGAAGCTTTCTTT. It is translated as CSAGGTVNTEAFF.

This clonotype was counted many times. This chain uses TRBV29-1 with TRBJ1-1; maybe TRBD1 (6 bases). The germline V gene has CDR1 SQVTM and CDR2 ANQGSEA. This CDR3 has 14 amino acids. V was shortened by 3 bases and J by 6 bases, with 17 bases between the two germline ends. The CDR3: CSVDSKGGRAEAFF. The DNA of the CDR3 is TGCAGCGTTGATAGCAAAGGGGGTAGAGCTGAAGCTTTCTTT. Drawing the rest from reference TRBV29-1 and TRBJ1-1, the complete variable domain is SAVISQKPSRDICQRGTSLTIQCQVDSQVTMMFWYRQQPGQSLTLIATANQGSEATYESGFVIDKFPISRPNLTFSTLTVSNMSPEDSSIYLCSVDSKGGRAEAFFGQGTRLTVV.

The chain is built from TRBV4-1 and TRBJ1-5; tentatively, D is TRBD1 (5 bases). Germline CDR1 reads MGHRA; CDR2 reads YSYEKL. The V gene lost 3 bases and the J gene lost 6 bases, with 15 bases spanning the gap. CDR3 size: 15 residues. CDR3 in amino acids: CASSHRPDDSQPQHF. CDR3 coding DNA: TGCGCCAGCAGCCATCGCCCCGACGACAGTCAGCCCCAGCATTTT.

This clonotype was counted ten times or more. The CDR3 region is CSARGAQSNQPQHF. The CDR3 DNA reads as TGCAGTGCTAGAGGGGCACAGAGCAATCAGCCCCAGCATTTT. This rearrangement joins TRBV20-1 to TRBJ1-5, with D uncertain. Between the trimmed V and J ends, which lost 1 base and 1 base, there was a span of 8 bases. This CDR3 comprises 14 residues. Germline loops: CDR1 DFQATT, CDR2 SNEGSKA (reference sequence).

In this sample, this clonotype turned up many times. The chain combines TRBV6-5 with TRBJ2-7; D may match TRBD1 or TRBD2 (5 bases each). Trimming cost V 2 bases and J 6 bases, with 11 bases left between them. Germline lookup yields CDR1 MNHEY and CDR2 SVGAGI. CDR3 length: 13 residues. The CDR3 protein is CASSYGTPAEQYF. The CDR3 region has the DNA TGTGCCAGCAGTTACGGGACCCCTGCCGAGCAGTACTTC.

There are many counts of this clonotype. The chain recombines TRBV6-6 with TRBJ2-7; D unclear. Germline CDR1 and CDR2: MNHNY and SVGAGI (reference sequence). The CDR3 consists of 15 residues. Trimming removed 7 bases at V and 2 bases at J, with 18 bases between. The CDR3 reads CASTPIRRSTYEQYF. Here the CDR3 DNA reads TGTGCCAGCACCCCAATTCGCAGGTCGACCTACGAGCAGTACTTC.

This clonotype was seen many times. This chain uses TRBV6-5 with TRBJ2-5; D possibly matches TRBD1 or TRBD2 (5 bases each). This CDR3 has 15 amino acids. V gave up 2 bases and J gave up 6 bases, with 16 bases separating them. Germline V gene sequence: CDR1 MNHEY, CDR2 SVGAGI. CDR3 sequence reads: CASSYEGRGAQTQYF. The CDR3 bases are TGTGCCAGCAGTTACGAAGGAAGGGGAGCCCAGACCCAGTACTTC.

This clonotype was counted between two and nine times. The chain joins TRBV3-1 to TRBJ2-3; perhaps TRBD2 as D (6 bases). CDR1 and CDR2 (germline): LGHDT, YNNKEL (reference sequence). V lost 4 bases and J lost 2, with 16 bases in between. CDR3 length equals 16 residues. CDR3 DNA sequence: TGTGCCAGCAGCCCGCTAGCGAAGCCTAACACAGATACGCAGTATTTT. Translation gives CASSPLAKPNTDTQYF.

At least ten counts were recorded for this clonotype. The J gene is TRBJ2-1, the V gene TRBV21-1; the table gives TRBD1 as D, unverified against the DNA. TRBV21-1 is a pseudogene segment. The CDR3 covers 15 residues. The CDR3 loop reads CASSKQGCPYNEQFF. CDR3 nucleotide sequence: TGTGCCAGCAGCAAACAGGGGTGTCCATACAATGAGCAGTTCTTC.

This clonotype appeared a few times. The J gene is TRBJ2-3, the V gene TRBV5-1; 7 bases map to TRBD2. In germline, CDR1 is SGHRS, CDR2 YFSETQ. The CDR3 spans 16 residues. Trimming took 4 bases from V and 0 from J; bases not matched to a gene: 8. CDR3 region: CASSAGTTLSTDTQYF. The DNA for the CDR3 is TGCGCCAGCAGCGCCGGGACTACTTTAAGCACAGATACGCAGTATTTT.